What follows describes a single T cell receptor (beta chain). Antigen specificity is unknown. This sample is drawn from a study of human thymus T cells. Study results and caveats: Related research reported highly overlapping thymic repertoires among unrelated individuals.

The table came from immunoSEQ multiplex PCR; TCRdb's copy has only in-frame clones and leaves some out. The repertoire holds some 130,000 clones, just under 95% seen once, with 0.02% to 0.03% in the top ten. The source of the thymus tissue was resections taken during corrective heart surgery. Germline values: CDR1 SEHNR, CDR2 FQNEAQ (reference sequence). This CDR3 is built from 16 residues. Trimming took 1 base from V and 5 from J, leaving 14 bases between them. The receptor was derived from a boy younger than two with a congenital heart defect but otherwise immunologically healthy. The sequenced sample consisted of thymus tissue. This chain joins TRBV7-9 and TRBJ1-4, with a tentative D call TRBD1 (5 bases). In DNA form, the CDR3 reads TGTGCCAGCAGCTTAGAGGTTTTCGGGGGAAATGAAAAACTGTTTTTT. As protein: CASSLEVFGGNEKLFF.